A single sample is the source of the 10 T cell receptor beta chains below, sequenced in a study of T cells after yellow fever vaccination. Using its own MiXCR run on the 5' RACE reads, TCRdb lists one record per CDR3 protein. The sample has fewer than 350,000 distinct CDR3 sequences; about 4.5% are singletons. Material: PBMCs, obtained 15 days after the yellow fever booster vaccination. The receptor set was obtained from a man aged 18 to 30 who received the YFV17D yellow fever vaccine.

The chain joins TRBV18 to TRBJ1-2, with 7 bases that match TRBD1. The CDR3 runs 16 residues. Germline V CDR1 and CDR2: KGHSH, LQKENI. After removal of 2 bases from V and 7 bases from J, the junction contained 13 bases not matched to a gene. The CDR3 loop is CASSPKLDRHSGGYTF. CDR3 DNA sequence: TGTGCCAGCTCACCAAAATTGGACAGGCACTCCGGTGGCTACACCTTC. Using reference TRBV18 and TRBJ1-2 for the parts outside the CDR3, the full variable domain is NAGVMQNPRHLVRRRGQEARLRCSPMKGHSHVYWYRQLPEEGLKFMVYLQKENIIDESGMPKERFSAEFPKEGPSILRIQQVVRGDSAAYFCASSPKLDRHSGGYTFGSGTRLTVV.

V gene TRBV29-1 combines with J gene TRBJ2-3; no reliable D call. Trimming removed 4 bases at V and 4 bases at J, with 12 bases between. There are 13 residues in the CDR3. Germline assignment: CDR1 SQVTM and CDR2 ANQGSEA. The CDR3 reads CSVVWSSADTQYF. The CDR3 DNA reads TGCAGCGTTGTTTGGAGTTCGGCAGATACGCAGTATTTT.

This clonotype was seen at least ten times. The V and J genes are TRBV20-1 and TRBJ1-4; 7 nucleotides line up with TRBD1. The CDR3 has 13 residues. V lost 6 bases, J lost 6 bases, and 7 bases stayed unmatched. CDR1 is DFQATT, CDR2 SNEGSKA, per germline (reference sequence). The CDR3 sequence: CSAIGTADEKLFF. In DNA, the CDR3 is TGCAGTGCCATTGGGACAGCGGATGAAAAACTGTTTTTT.

This clonotype was seen ten or more times. The gene calls are TRBV4-1 and TRBJ2-4; D is unclear. Germline V gene sequence: CDR1 MGHRA, CDR2 YSYEKL. This CDR3 is 14 amino acids long. The V gene lost 3 bases and the J gene lost 0 bases, with 6 bases spanning the gap. CDR3 bases: TGCGCCAGCAGCCAGCCCCTAGCCAAAAACATTCAGTACTTC. This codes for CASSQPLAKNIQYF.

This clonotype has a handful of counts. This chain uses TRBV15 with TRBJ2-7; TRBD2 matches 7 bases. V shed 0 bases, J shed 2 bases, and the junction held 4 bases outside the gene matches. The CDR3 runs 15 residues. The V gene's germline CDR1 is LNHNV and CDR2 YYDKDF (reference sequence). The CDR3 is CATSREVGRAYEQYF. Written as DNA, the CDR3 is TGTGCCACCAGCAGAGAGGTGGGGAGGGCCTACGAGCAGTACTTC.

This clonotype was counted a few times. The J gene is TRBJ2-5, the V gene TRBV10-3; D possibly uses TRBD1 or TRBD2 (5 bases each). V lost 2 bases to trimming and J lost 1 base, with 26 bases between them. Germline V gene sequence: CDR1 ENHRY, CDR2 SYGVKD. The CDR3 spans 20 residues. CDR3 protein: CAISEEGGLIIPGPQETQYF. CDR3 DNA: TGTGCCATCAGTGAGGAAGGAGGTCTGATAATACCGGGACCCCAAGAGACCCAGTACTTC.

This rearrangement joins TRBV10-3 to TRBJ2-7, with 7 bases lining up with TRBD2. Per germline, CDR1 ENHRY and CDR2 SYGVKD. The CDR3 is 14 amino acids. Trimming at V came to 0 bases and at J to 4 bases, leaving 3 bases not matched to a gene. For the CDR3, the DNA is TGTGCCATCAGTGAGTCCCGGGAGGCATACGAGCAGTACGTC. This encodes CAISESREAYEQYV.

This clonotype was seen a handful of times. The chain carries TRBV7-9 and TRBJ1-4; unclear D gene. Germline V CDR1 and CDR2: SEHNR, FQNEAQ (reference sequence). The V end was cut by 6 bases, the J end by 5 bases, with 7 bases between. CDR3 size: 12 residues. The CDR3, as DNA: TGTGCCAGCAGAAGACCCAATGAAAAACTGTTTTTT. It yields the protein CASRRPNEKLFF.

This clonotype appeared many times. This sequence joins TRBV4-2 and TRBJ2-3; 16 bases map to TRBD2. CDR3 length: 16 amino acids. The germline V gene encodes CDR1 LGHNA and CDR2 YNFKEQ. The J segment lost 4 bases and the V segment lost 10 bases, leaving 8 bases of the junction unmatched. CDR3 sequence (DNA): TGTGCCACTGGGACTAGCGGGGGGGCCCGGGCAGATACGCAGTATTTT. Amino acid sequence: CATGTSGGARADTQYF.

This chain links TRBV6-5 with TRBJ2-1; TRBD2 agrees at 13 bases. J lost 6 bases, V lost 4 bases, and 6 bases had no gene match. The CDR3 extends over 16 amino acids. CDR1 is MNHEY, CDR2 SVGAGI, per germline. CDR3 nucleotides: TGTGCCAGCAGTTCCGATACTAGCGGGGGGGTCAATGAGCAGTTCTTC. As protein: CASSSDTSGGVNEQFF.